The present T cell receptor (beta chain) was sequenced within a study of beta chain features in type 1 diabetes. Sequencing targeted expressed TCRB transcripts, as all isolated RNA had been reverse transcribed. Profiled with immunoSEQ multiplex PCR; TCRdb holds only in-frame clones, not every one. There are about 47,000 clones in the sample; roughly 48% occur only once, and about 0.13% lies in the top ten. Germline V gene sequence: CDR1 MDHEN, CDR2 SYDVKM. The CDR3 sequence is 14 residues long. J was trimmed by 4 bases and V by 6 bases; bases with no gene match: 7. To note about this clone: Its target is unknown.

The study's findings and limits: Type 1 diabetes patients showed a moderate but significant shortening of TCRB CDR3s in all four CD4+ subsets. Any HLA type influence on TCRB rearrangement was left unresolved here.

The chain links TRBV28 to TRBJ1-2, with TRBD1 matching 8 bases. Sequenced: stem cell memory CD4+ T cells from blood. This clonotype originated in a man aged 25-40 years with type 1 diabetes. The CDR3 DNA sequence: TGTGCCAGCAGACCTCGGACAGGGAGCTATGGCTACACCTTC. Translation gives CASRPRTGSYGYTF.